The rows below give T cell receptor beta chains drawn from one sample of a study of cytotoxic CD8 clonotypes in ibrutinib-treated CLL. Assay: immunoSEQ multiplex PCR; the TCRdb copy retains only in-frame clones and omits some. Counted here are about 17,000 clones, 50% to 75% occurring once; the ten biggest clones make up 20% to 30%. The starting material was PBMCs, obtained after 12 months of ibrutinib treatment. The receptors shown here come from a human donor with chronic lymphocytic leukemia. Both conserved end residues are part of each CDR3. A D gene is named only where the DNA matches it firmly. Only some rows state a clone size, as once, few, many or a class for expanded clones.

J gene: TRBJ1-2
V gene: TRBV29-1
clone size: NA
D gene: NA
CDR3 protein: CSVETAGTDYGYTF
CDR3 DNA: TGCAGCGTTGAGACTGCGGGTACGGACTATGGCTACACCTTC

J gene: TRBJ1-4
V gene: TRBV10-1
clone size: NA
D gene: NA
CDR3 protein: CASSESGVANEKLFF
CDR3 DNA: TGCGCCAGCAGTGAGTCCGGGGTTGCTAATGAAAAACTGTTTTTT

J gene: TRBJ1-2
V gene: TRBV5-4
clone size: few
D gene: NA
CDR3 protein: CASSPPGGPGYGYTF
CDR3 DNA: TGTGCCAGCAGCCCGCCCGGGGGGCCTGGCTATGGCTACACCTTC

J gene: TRBJ2-5
V gene: TRBV29-1
clone size: NA
D gene: NA
CDR3 protein: CSVDLDRSPQETQYF
CDR3 DNA: TGCAGCGTTGATCTCGATAGGTCGCCCCAAGAGACCCAGTACTTC

J gene: TRBJ2-5
V gene: TRBV11-2
clone size: NA
D gene: NA
CDR3 protein: CASSSDSVETQYF
CDR3 DNA: TGTGCCAGCAGCTCGGACAGCGTGGAGACCCAGTACTTC

J gene: TRBJ1-4
V gene: TRBV19
clone size: NA
D gene: NA
CDR3 protein: CASSRGAGRNEKLFF
CDR3 DNA: TGTGCCAGTAGTCGGGGAGCAGGGAGGAATGAAAAACTGTTTTTT

J gene: TRBJ2-7
V gene: TRBV29-1
clone size: NA
D gene: NA
CDR3 protein: CSVSLRTAWTYEQYF
CDR3 DNA: TGCAGCGTAAGCCTCAGGACAGCATGGACCTACGAGCAGTACTTC

J gene: TRBJ1-1
V gene: TRBV4-2
clone size: few
D gene: NA
CDR3 protein: CASSQDPLTYTEAFF
CDR3 DNA: TGTGCCAGCAGCCAAGATCCGTTGACGTACACTGAAGCTTTCTTT

J gene: TRBJ2-5
V gene: TRBV29-1
clone size: NA
D gene: NA
CDR3 protein: CSVRPQETQYF
CDR3 DNA: TGCAGCGTACGTCCACAAGAGACCCAGTACTTC

J gene: TRBJ1-1
V gene: TRBV27
clone size: NA
D gene: NA
CDR3 protein: CASSSVPGPREAFF
CDR3 DNA: TGTGCCAGCAGTTCCGTCCCGGGACCTCGGGAAGCTTTCTTT

J gene: TRBJ2-3
V gene: TRBV10-3
clone size: NA
D gene: TRBD2
CDR3 protein: CAISLAGEGTDTQYF
CDR3 DNA: TGTGCCATCAGCCTAGCGGGAGAGGGCACAGATACGCAGTATTTT

J gene: TRBJ1-2
V gene: TRBV18
clone size: few
D gene: TRBD1
CDR3 protein: CASSQTGSSYYGYTF
CDR3 DNA: TGTGCCAGCTCACAGACAGGGTCCTCGTACTATGGCTACACCTTC

J gene: TRBJ2-1
V gene: TRBV7-3
clone size: NA
D gene: TRBD2
CDR3 protein: CASSLLGLAGGVTNEQFF
CDR3 DNA: TGTGCCAGCAGCTTATTAGGGCTAGCGGGAGGGGTAACCAATGAGCAGTTCTTC

J gene: TRBJ2-2
V gene: TRBV7-6
clone size: once
D gene: TRBD1
CDR3 protein: CASSFGAGGNTGELFF
CDR3 DNA: TGTGCCAGCAGCTTCGGGGCAGGGGGAAACACCGGGGAGCTGTTTTTT

J gene: TRBJ2-7
V gene: TRBV14
clone size: NA
D gene: NA
CDR3 protein: CASSQEGYEQYF
CDR3 DNA: TGTGCCAGCAGCCAAGAGGGTTACGAGCAGTACTTC

J gene: TRBJ2-2
V gene: TRBV23-1
clone size: few
D gene: NA
CDR3 protein: CATYIGELFF
CDR3 DNA: TGCGCCACCTACATTGGGGAGCTGTTTTTT

J gene: TRBJ2-7
V gene: TRBV5-1
clone size: NA
D gene: TRBD2
CDR3 protein: CASSLVQRDSYEQYF
CDR3 DNA: TGCGCCAGCAGCTTGGTCCAGCGGGACTCCTACGAGCAGTACTTC

J gene: TRBJ2-6
V gene: TRBV6-5
clone size: NA
D gene: NA
CDR3 protein: CASSYLRVDGANVLTF
CDR3 DNA: TGTGCCAGCAGTTACCTCCGGGTGGACGGGGCCAACGTCCTGACTTTC

J gene: TRBJ2-5
V gene: TRBV9
clone size: NA
D gene: NA
CDR3 protein: CASSPAGMEGETQYF
CDR3 DNA: TGTGCCAGCAGCCCGGCGGGGATGGAGGGAGAGACCCAGTACTTC

J gene: TRBJ1-3
V gene: TRBV29-1
clone size: few
D gene: TRBD1
CDR3 protein: CSVSGGTDSGNTIYF
CDR3 DNA: TGCAGCGTTTCAGGGGGGACGGACTCTGGAAACACCATATATTTT

J gene: TRBJ1-2
V gene: TRBV28
clone size: few
D gene: NA
CDR3 protein: CASSLAPNYGYTF
CDR3 DNA: TGTGCCAGCAGTTTGGCCCCCAACTATGGCTACACCTTC

J gene: TRBJ2-5
V gene: TRBV9
clone size: once
D gene: TRBD2
CDR3 protein: CASSVGVGSGAQETQYF
CDR3 DNA: TGTGCCAGCAGCGTAGGAGTTGGTAGCGGGGCTCAAGAGACCCAGTACTTC

J gene: TRBJ2-3
V gene: TRBV28
clone size: few
D gene: TRBD2
CDR3 protein: CASSAAPSGRADSSADTQYF
CDR3 DNA: TGTGCCAGCAGCGCCGCTCCTAGCGGGAGGGCTGATAGTTCAGCAGATACGCAGTATTTT

J gene: TRBJ1-5
V gene: TRBV2
clone size: NA
D gene: NA
CDR3 protein: CASSVLPGQPQHF
CDR3 DNA: TGTGCCAGCAGTGTCCTGCCAGGGCAGCCCCAGCATTTT

J gene: TRBJ2-7
V gene: TRBV5-1
clone size: NA
D gene: TRBD2
CDR3 protein: CASSLGGLTSSYEQYF
CDR3 DNA: TGCGCCAGCAGCTTGGGGGGACTAACAAGCTCCTACGAGCAGTACTTC

J gene: TRBJ2-1
V gene: TRBV7-7
clone size: NA
D gene: NA
CDR3 protein: CASSSGLNNEQFF
CDR3 DNA: TGTGCTAGCAGCTCCGGACTGAACAATGAGCAGTTCTTC

J gene: TRBJ1-2
V gene: TRBV16
clone size: NA
D gene: NA
CDR3 protein: CASSPDTSGGYGYTF
CDR3 DNA: TGTGCCAGCAGCCCGGACACTTCGGGTGGCTATGGCTACACCTTC

J gene: TRBJ1-4
V gene: TRBV6-5
clone size: once
D gene: NA
CDR3 protein: CASSYEPANEKLFF
CDR3 DNA: TGTGCCAGCAGTTACGAGCCAGCTAATGAAAAACTGTTTTTT

J gene: TRBJ1-3
V gene: TRBV30
clone size: NA
D gene: NA
CDR3 protein: CAWSAAGTVGNTIYF
CDR3 DNA: TGTGCCTGGAGTGCCGCGGGGACCGTAGGAAACACCATATATTTT

J gene: TRBJ2-7
V gene: TRBV2
clone size: NA
D gene: NA
CDR3 protein: CASSEGTRYVQYF
CDR3 DNA: TGTGCCAGCAGTGAGGGTACCCGGTACGTACAGTACTTC

J gene: TRBJ1-2
V gene: TRBV28
clone size: NA
D gene: NA
CDR3 protein: CASRSQGWGYGYTF
CDR3 DNA: TGTGCCAGCAGATCCCAGGGGTGGGGCTATGGCTACACCTTC

J gene: TRBJ2-1
V gene: TRBV7-9
clone size: NA
D gene: NA
CDR3 protein: CASSEFLGESYNEQFF
CDR3 DNA: TGTGCCAGCAGCGAATTTCTGGGAGAATCCTACAATGAGCAGTTCTTC